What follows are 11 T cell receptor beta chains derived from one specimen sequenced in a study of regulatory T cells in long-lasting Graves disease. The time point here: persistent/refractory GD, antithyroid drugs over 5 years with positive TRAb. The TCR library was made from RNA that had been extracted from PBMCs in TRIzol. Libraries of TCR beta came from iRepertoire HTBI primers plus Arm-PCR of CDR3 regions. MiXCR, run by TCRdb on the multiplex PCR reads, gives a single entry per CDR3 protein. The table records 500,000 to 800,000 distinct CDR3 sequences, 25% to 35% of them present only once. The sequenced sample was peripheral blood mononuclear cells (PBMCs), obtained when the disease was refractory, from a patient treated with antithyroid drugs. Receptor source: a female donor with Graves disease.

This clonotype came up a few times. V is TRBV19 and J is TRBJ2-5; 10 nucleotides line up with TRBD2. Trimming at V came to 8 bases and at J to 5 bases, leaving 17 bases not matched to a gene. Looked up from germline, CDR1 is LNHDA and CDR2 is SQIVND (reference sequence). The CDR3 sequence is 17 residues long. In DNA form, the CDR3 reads TGTGCCAGTGCACATCAATTAACTAGCGGGACAATGGAGACCCAGTACTTC. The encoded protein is CASAHQLTSGTMETQYF.

The CDR3 region is CAISVKDYNEQFF. The CDR3 DNA is TGTGCCATCAGTGTAAAGGACTACAATGAGCAGTTCTTC. The V gene is TRBV10-3, the J gene TRBJ2-1, with D hard to call. The CDR3 has 13 amino acids. CDR1 and CDR2 from the germline V gene are ENHRY and SYGVKD. The V and J ends lost 4 bases and 3 bases respectively, with 7 bases between them.

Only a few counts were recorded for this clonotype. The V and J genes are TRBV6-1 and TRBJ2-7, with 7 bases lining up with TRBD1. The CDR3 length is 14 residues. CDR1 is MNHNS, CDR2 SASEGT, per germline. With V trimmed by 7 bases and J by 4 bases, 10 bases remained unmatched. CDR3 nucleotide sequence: TGTGCCAGCACCCGAACAGGGGTCCTTTACGAGCAGTACTTC. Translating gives CASTRTGVLYEQYF.

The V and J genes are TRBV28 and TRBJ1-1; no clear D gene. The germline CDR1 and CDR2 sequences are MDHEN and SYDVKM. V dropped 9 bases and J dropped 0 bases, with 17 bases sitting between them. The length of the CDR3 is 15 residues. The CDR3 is CASSIRADLNTEAFF. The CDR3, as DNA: TGTGCCAGTAGTATCCGAGCAGACCTGAACACTGAAGCTTTCTTT.

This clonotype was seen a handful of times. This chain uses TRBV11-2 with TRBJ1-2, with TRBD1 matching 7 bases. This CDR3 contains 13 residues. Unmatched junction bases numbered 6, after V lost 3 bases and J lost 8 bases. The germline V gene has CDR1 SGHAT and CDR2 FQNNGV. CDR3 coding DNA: TGTGCCAGCAGCTTTCAGGGGGACTCGGGCTACACCTTC. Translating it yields CASSFQGDSGYTF. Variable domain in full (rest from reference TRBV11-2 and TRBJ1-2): EAGVAQSPRYKIIEKRQSVAFWCNPISGHATLYWYQQILGQGPKLLIQFQNNGVVDDSQLPKDRFSAERLKGVDSTLKIQPAKLEDSAVYLCASSFQGDSGYTFGSGTRLTVV.

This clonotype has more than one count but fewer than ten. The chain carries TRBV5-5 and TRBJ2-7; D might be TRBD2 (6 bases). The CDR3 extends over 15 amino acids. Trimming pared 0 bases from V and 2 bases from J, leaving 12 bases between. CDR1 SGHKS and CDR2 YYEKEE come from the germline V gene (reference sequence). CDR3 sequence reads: CASSLAGDPPYEQYF. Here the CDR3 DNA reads TGTGCCAGCAGCTTGGCGGGAGACCCACCCTACGAGCAGTACTTC.

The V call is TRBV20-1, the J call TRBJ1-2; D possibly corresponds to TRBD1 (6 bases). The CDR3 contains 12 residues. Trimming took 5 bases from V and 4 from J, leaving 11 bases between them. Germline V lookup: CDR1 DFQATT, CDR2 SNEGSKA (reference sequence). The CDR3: CSASGTTYGYTF. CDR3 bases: TGCAGTGCTTCCGGGACAACCTATGGCTACACCTTC.

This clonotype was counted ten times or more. For the CDR3, the DNA is TGTGCCAGCAGTTCCGGGGCCATCAATCAGCCCCAGCATTTT. Its protein product is CASSSGAINQPQHF. The chain uses TRBV12-3 or TRBV12-4 and TRBJ1-5, with a weak D call TRBD1 (5 bases). Trimming took 4 bases from V and 3 from J, leaving 10 bases between them. The CDR3 contains 14 residues.

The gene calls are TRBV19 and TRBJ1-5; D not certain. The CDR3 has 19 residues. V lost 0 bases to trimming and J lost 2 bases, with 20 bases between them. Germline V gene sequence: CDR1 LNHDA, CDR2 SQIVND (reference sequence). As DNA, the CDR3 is TGTGCCAGTAGTATAGATCCGATAGGGATTGGTCGTGGCAATCAGCCCCAGCATTTT. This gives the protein CASSIDPIGIGRGNQPQHF. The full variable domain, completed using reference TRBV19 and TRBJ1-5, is DGGITQSPKYLFRKEGQNVTLSCEQNLNHDAMYWYRQDPGQGLRLIYYSQIVNDFQKGDIAEGYSVSREKKESFPLTVTSAQKNPTAFYLCASSIDPIGIGRGNQPQHFGDGTRLSIL.

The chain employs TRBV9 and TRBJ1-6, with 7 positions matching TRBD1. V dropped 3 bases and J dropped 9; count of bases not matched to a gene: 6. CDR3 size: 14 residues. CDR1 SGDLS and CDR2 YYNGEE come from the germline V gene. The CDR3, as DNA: TGTGCCAGCAGCGGGCAGGGGGTGAGTTCACCCCTCCACTTT. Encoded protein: CASSGQGVSSPLHF.

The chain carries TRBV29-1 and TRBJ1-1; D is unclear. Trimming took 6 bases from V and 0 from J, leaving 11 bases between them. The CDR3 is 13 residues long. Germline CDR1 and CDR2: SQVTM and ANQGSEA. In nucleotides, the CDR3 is TGCAGCGTGCTCTCGATCATGAACACTGAAGCTTTCTTT. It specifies CSVLSIMNTEAFF.